This T cell receptor (beta chain) was profiled in a study of T cell repertoires in cytomegalovirus infection (dated by TCRdb to about 2019). Study-level background: Peptide stimulations targeted recently identified HLA-C-restricted CMV epitopes, whose presentation resists viral immunomodulation, together with well-studied HLA-B-restricted epitopes. Donor HLA type was relevant to the analysis, as public TCR beta signatures indicated carriage of CMV infection together with the matching HLA type. What the study reported, not specific to this receptor: The ex vivo response was dominated by HLA-C-restricted CMV-specific TCR beta clonotypes, which also provided the single most frequent clonotype in two of eight donors. In both this cohort and an independent cohort of over 350 donors, the cumulative frequency of public TCR beta family members distinguished carriers of CMV infection plus the relevant HLA type.

The table lists this clonotype with a few counts. Its specific antigen is unknown. No much larger clone exists at a distance of one base, and base qualities are not known. Sequencer: Illumina HiSeq 1500. TCRdb reworked the public reads: Q25 trimming with fastp, MiXCR clone assembly, productive beta chains retained. Identical CDR3 proteins give one entry, which carries the most common genes and DNA. The sample data list about half a million distinct CDR3 sequences, and roughly a third of these were observed just once. 15% to 20% of the sample belongs to the ten largest clones. The CDR3 contains 15 residues, cysteine and phenylalanine counted. Only the CDR3 DNA is retained, 45 bases long and in frame from the first base. Trimming costs V 2 bases and J 2 bases, and their ends lie 13 bases apart. CDR1 is given as MGHRA and CDR2 as YSYEKL, both from the germline V gene. According to the study, the label for this sample's treatment or condition signals: in vitro stimulation with specific CMV peptide epitopes to enrich CMV-specific T cells.

The sequence came from a human donor in good health (CMV status not recorded). Some clones in this sample may be carry-over from other donors' samples. The chain was built from TRBV4-1 and TRBJ2-7; tentative D gene TRBD2, with 6 bases matching. Sequencing used cultured PBMCs, obtained from culture after CMV antigen stimulation. The DNA sequence follows: TGCGCCAGCAGCCAACAAAGGAGGGGAACCTACGAGCAGTACTTC. This yields the protein CASSQQRRGTYEQYF.